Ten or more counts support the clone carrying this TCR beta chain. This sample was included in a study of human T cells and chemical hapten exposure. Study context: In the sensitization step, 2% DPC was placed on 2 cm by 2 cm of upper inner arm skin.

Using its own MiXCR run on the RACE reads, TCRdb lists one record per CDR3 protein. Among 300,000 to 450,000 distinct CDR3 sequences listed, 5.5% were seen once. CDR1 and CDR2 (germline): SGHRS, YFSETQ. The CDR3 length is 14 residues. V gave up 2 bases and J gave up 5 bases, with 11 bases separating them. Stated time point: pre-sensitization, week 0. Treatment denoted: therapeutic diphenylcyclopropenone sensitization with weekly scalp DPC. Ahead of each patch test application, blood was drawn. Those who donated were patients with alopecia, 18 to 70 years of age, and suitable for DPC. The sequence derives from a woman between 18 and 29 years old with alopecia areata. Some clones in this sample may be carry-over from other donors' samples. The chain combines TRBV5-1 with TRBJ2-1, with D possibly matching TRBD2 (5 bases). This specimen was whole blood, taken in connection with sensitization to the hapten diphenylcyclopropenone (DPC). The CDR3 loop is CASSLVSGDNEQFF. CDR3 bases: TGCGCCAGCAGCTTAGTCTCCGGGGACAATGAGCAGTTCTTC.